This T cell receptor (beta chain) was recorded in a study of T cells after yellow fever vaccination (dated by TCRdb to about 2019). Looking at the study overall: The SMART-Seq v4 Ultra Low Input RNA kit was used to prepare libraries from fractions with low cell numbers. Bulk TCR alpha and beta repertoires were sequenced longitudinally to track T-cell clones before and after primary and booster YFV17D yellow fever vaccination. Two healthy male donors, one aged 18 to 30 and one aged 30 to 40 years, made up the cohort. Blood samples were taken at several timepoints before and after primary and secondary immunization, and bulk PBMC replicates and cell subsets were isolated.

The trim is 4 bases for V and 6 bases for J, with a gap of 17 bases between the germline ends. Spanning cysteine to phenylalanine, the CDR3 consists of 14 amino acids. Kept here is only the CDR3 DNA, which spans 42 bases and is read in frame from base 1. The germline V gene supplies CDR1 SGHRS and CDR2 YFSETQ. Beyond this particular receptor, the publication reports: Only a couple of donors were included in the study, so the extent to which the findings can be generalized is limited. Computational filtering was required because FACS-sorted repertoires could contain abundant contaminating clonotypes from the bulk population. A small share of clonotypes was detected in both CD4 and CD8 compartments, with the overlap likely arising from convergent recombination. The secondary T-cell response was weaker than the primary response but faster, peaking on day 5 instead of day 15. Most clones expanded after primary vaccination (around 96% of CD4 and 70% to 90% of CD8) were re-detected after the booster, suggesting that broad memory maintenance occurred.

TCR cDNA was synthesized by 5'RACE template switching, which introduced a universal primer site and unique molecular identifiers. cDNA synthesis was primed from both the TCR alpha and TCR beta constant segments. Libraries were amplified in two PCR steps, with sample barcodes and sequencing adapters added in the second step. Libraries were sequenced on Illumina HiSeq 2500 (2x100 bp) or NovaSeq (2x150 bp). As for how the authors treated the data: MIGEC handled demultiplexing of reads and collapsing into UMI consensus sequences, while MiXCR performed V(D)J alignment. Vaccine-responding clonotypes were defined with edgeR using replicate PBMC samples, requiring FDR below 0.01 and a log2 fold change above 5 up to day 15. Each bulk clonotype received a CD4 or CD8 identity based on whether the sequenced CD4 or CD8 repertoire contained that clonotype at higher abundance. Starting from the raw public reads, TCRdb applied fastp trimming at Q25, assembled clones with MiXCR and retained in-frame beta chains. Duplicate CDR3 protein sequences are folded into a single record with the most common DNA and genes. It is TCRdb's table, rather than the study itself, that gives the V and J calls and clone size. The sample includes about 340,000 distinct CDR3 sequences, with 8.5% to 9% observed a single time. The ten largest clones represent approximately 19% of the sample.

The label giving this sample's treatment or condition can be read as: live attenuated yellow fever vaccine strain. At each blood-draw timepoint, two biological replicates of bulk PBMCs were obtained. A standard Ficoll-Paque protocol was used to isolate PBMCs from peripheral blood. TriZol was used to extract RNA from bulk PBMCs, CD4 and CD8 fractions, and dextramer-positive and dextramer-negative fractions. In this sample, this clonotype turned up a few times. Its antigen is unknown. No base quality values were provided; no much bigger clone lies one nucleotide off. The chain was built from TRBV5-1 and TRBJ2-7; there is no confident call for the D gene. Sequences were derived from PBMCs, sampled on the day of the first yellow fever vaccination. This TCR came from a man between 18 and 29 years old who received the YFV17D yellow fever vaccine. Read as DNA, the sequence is TGCGCCAGCAGCCCGCTCGATCCCAGGAGCGAGCAGTACTTC. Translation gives CASSPLDPRSEQYF. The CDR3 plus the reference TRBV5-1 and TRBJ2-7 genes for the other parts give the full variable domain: KAGVTQTPRYLIKTRGQQVTLSCSPISGHRSVSWYQQTPGQGLQFLFEYFSETQRNKGNFPGRFSGRQFSNSRSEMNVSTLELGDSALYLCASSPLDPRSEQYFGPGTRLTVT.